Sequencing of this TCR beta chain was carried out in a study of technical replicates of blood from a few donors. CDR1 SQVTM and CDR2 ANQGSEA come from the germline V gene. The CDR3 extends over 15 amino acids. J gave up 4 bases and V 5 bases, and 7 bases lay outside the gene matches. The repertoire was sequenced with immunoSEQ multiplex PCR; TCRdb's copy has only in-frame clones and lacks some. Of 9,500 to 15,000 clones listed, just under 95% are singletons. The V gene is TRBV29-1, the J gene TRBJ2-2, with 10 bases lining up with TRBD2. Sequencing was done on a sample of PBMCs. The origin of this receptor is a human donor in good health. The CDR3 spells CSVSLAGPVTGELFF. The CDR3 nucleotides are TGCAGCGTTTCACTAGCGGGACCTGTCACCGGGGAGCTGTTTTTT.